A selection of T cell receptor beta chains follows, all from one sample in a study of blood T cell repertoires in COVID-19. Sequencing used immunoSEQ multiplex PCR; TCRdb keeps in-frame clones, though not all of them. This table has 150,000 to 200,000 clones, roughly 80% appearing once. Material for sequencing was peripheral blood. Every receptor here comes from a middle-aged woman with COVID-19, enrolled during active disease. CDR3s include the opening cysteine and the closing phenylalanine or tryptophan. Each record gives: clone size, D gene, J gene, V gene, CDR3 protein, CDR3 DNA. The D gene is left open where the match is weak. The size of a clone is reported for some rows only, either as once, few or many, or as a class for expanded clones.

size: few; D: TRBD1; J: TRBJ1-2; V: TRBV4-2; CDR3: CASSQPNRAPGQGMGGYTF; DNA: TGTGCCAGCAGCCAACCAAACCGCGCTCCGGGACAGGGAATGGGAGGCTACACCTTC
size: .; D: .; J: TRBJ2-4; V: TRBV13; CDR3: CASSLGTELAKNIQYF; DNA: TGTGCCAGCAGCTTAGGGACTGAACTAGCCAAAAACATTCAGTACTTC
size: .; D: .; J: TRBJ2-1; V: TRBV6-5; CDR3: CASSEKTHSYNEQFF; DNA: TGTGCCAGCAGCGAGAAGACTCACTCCTACAATGAGCAGTTCTTC
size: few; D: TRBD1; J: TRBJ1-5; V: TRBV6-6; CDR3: CASRVGGRQPQHF; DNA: TGTGCCAGCAGGGTAGGGGGCAGGCAGCCCCAGCATTTT
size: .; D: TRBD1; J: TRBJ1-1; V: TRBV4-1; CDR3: CASSKQWTGLMNTEAFF; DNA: TGCGCCAGCAGCAAACAATGGACAGGGCTAATGAACACTGAAGCTTTCTTT
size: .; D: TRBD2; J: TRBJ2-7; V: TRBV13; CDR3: CASSLGGAGGYEQYF; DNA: TGTGCCAGCAGCTTAGGGGGGGCGGGAGGCTACGAGCAGTACTTC
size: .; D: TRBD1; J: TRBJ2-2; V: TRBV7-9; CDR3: CASSYTGTGNTGELFF; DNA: TGTGCCAGCAGCTACACCGGGACAGGCAACACCGGGGAGCTGTTTTTT
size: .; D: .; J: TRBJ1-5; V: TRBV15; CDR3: CATSRERTAYQPQHF; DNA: TGTGCCACCAGCAGAGAAAGGACAGCCTATCAGCCCCAGCATTTT
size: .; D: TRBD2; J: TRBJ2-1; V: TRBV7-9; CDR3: CASSPTQRGLYNEQFF; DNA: TGTGCCAGCAGCCCCACTCAGCGGGGGCTGTACAATGAGCAGTTCTTC
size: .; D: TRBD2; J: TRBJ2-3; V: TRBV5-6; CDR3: CASSFLRTSGDTDTQYF; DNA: TGTGCCAGCAGCTTCCTAAGGACTAGCGGAGACACAGATACGCAGTATTTT
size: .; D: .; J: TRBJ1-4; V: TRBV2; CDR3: CASRGRVNEKLFF; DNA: TGTGCCAGCAGGGGCAGGGTAAATGAAAAACTGTTTTTT
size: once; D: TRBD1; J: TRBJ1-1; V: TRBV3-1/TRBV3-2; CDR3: CASSFSTGGHEAFF; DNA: TGTGCCAGCAGCTTCTCAACAGGGGGTCATGAAGCTTTCTTT
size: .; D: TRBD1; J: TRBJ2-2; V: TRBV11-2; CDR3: CASSRQGSVGGELFF; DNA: TGTGCCAGCAGCCGACAGGGTAGCGTCGGCGGGGAGCTGTTTTTT
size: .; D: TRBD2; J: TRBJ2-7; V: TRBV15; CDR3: CATRETGGVNEQYF; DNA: TGTGCCACCCGGGAGACGGGGGGTGTCAACGAGCAGTACTTC
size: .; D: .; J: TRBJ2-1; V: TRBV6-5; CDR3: CASSYSQGWDEQFF; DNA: TGTGCCAGCAGTTACTCGCAGGGATGGGATGAGCAGTTCTTC
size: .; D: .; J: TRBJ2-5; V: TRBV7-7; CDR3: CASSPHATFQETQYF; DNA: TGTGCTAGCAGCCCCCATGCGACTTTTCAAGAGACCCAGTACTTC
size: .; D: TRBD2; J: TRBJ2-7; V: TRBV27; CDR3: CASSLRAGGGYEQYF; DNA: TGTGCCAGCAGTTTAAGGGCGGGGGGGGGCTACGAGCAGTACTTC
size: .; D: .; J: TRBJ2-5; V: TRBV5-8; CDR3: CASSLGSLETQYF; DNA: TGTGCCAGCAGCTTAGGTAGCTTGGAGACCCAGTACTTC